The entry that follows covers one TCR beta chain sequence. Its antigen is unknown. This same CDR3 is encoded by further DNA sequences in the sample. Trimming removed 0 bases from V and 1 base from J, with 4 bases in between. The CDR3 extends over 13 amino acids. CDR1 is SGHNT and CDR2 is YYREEE in the germline V gene (reference sequence). This sample was taken from a study of shared clonotypes between healthy human individuals. Whole-study results and caveats: The study's rarefaction showed incomplete sorted-subset sequencing despite large depth. In general, naive subsets displayed greater estimated richness than memory subsets did. Shared clonotypes across all four donors exceeded non-shared ones in generation probability.

The data were produced by immunoSEQ multiplex PCR, yet TCRdb's version contains in-frame clones alone and is incomplete. The profile shows about 1.5 million clones, 98% of them singletons. This clonotype was sampled from a man aged 25-45 years in good health. Material for sequencing was naive CD4+ T cells sorted from blood. Regarding subset: CD45RA+ positively selected. The chain combines TRBV5-4 with TRBJ2-5, with D unclear. Here the CDR3 reads CASSLAVQETQYF. In DNA form, the CDR3 reads TGTGCCAGCAGCTTGGCTGTCCAAGAGACCCAGTACTTC.